One sample yielded the 17 T cell receptor beta chains listed below, sequenced in a study of T cell responses to AZD1222 COVID-19 vaccine. Assay: immunoSEQ multiplex PCR; the TCRdb copy retains only in-frame clones and omits some. The data show about 150,000 clones, with about 88% seen just once and 3.1% held by the top ten. The source was peripheral blood, collected on day 0 of AZD1222 vaccination. Receptor source: an adult in good health.

In its sample, this clone was seen a few times. The V and J genes are TRBV7-2 and TRBJ2-3, with 10 bases fitting TRBD2. V shed 3 bases and J 1 base; nucleotides not matched to a gene: 4. Germline assignment: CDR1 SGHTA and CDR2 FQGNSA. The CDR3 consists of 16 residues. The CDR3 DNA reads TGTGCCAGCAGCTTTAGCGGGGGGCTTGGCACAGATACGCAGTATTTT. It is translated as CASSFSGGLGTDTQYF.

The chain has TRBV3-1 (or the pseudogene TRBV3-2) and TRBJ1-2; possible D gene TRBD1, 5 bases. The ends were cut back, 0 bases at V and 2 bases at J, with 10 bases in the middle. The CDR3 loop spans 15 amino acids. Germline-derived CDR1 and CDR2 are LGHDT and YNNKEL (reference sequence). CDR3: CASSQDPGPNYGYTF. The CDR3 coding sequence is TGTGCCAGCAGCCAAGATCCGGGGCCGAACTATGGCTACACCTTC.

The chain links TRBV19 to TRBJ2-1, with TRBD1 as a possible D gene (5 bases). The germline V and J ends were trimmed by 3 bases and 3 bases, with 18 bases remaining between them. This CDR3 spans 17 amino acids. From germline, CDR1 is LNHDA and CDR2 SQIVND (reference sequence). The CDR3 sequence is CASSIRPGSMDYNEQFF. The CDR3 bases are TGTGCCAGTAGTATTAGGCCAGGGTCTATGGACTACAATGAGCAGTTCTTC. The full variable domain, its missing parts supplied by reference TRBV19 and TRBJ2-1, is DGGITQSPKYLFRKEGQNVTLSCEQNLNHDAMYWYRQDPGQGLRLIYYSQIVNDFQKGDIAEGYSVSREKKESFPLTVTSAQKNPTAFYLCASSIRPGSMDYNEQFFGPGTRLTVL.

V gene TRBV28 combines with J gene TRBJ2-5, with D uncertain. The germline V and J ends were trimmed by 2 bases and 0 bases, with 13 bases remaining between them. CDR1 is MDHEN, CDR2 SYDVKM, per germline. The CDR3 covers 16 residues. This CDR3 is CASSLGPDTYQETQYF. The CDR3 DNA is TGTGCCAGCAGTTTAGGGCCAGACACATACCAAGAGACCCAGTACTTC.

The chain employs TRBV7-9 and TRBJ2-1; 14 nucleotides agree with TRBD2. Germline assignment: CDR1 SEHNR and CDR2 FQNEAQ (reference sequence). This CDR3 comprises 16 residues. Trimming took 4 bases from V and 9 from J; bases not matched to a gene: 8. The CDR3 DNA follows: TGTGCCAGCAGCTCCGGACTAGCGGGGGGCAGGGGTGAGCAGTTCTTC. It yields the protein CASSSGLAGGRGEQFF.

The rearrangement links TRBV12-3 or TRBV12-4 to TRBJ1-1, with D tentatively TRBD1 (6 bases). The V gene lost 8 bases and the J gene lost 5 bases, with 15 bases spanning the gap. CDR3 length: 13 amino acids. CDR3 nucleotides: TGTGCCAGCTGCTTCGGGGGGCGAACTGAAGCTTTCTTT. Amino acids: CASCFGGRTEAFF.

This rearrangement joins TRBV5-1 to TRBJ2-7; D unclear. V lost 0 bases, J lost 2 bases, and 9 bases lay in between. The CDR3 runs to 14 residues. Germline V gene sequence: CDR1 SGHRS, CDR2 YFSETQ. Here the CDR3 reads CASSLDPGAYEQYF. CDR3 coding DNA: TGCGCCAGCAGCTTGGATCCAGGAGCCTACGAGCAGTACTTC.

The chain couples TRBV25-1 to TRBJ2-5, with 14 bases matching TRBD2. The CDR3 has 14 amino acids. After removal of 8 bases from V and 1 base from J, the junction contained 0 bases not matched to a gene. The germline V gene encodes CDR1 MGHDK and CDR2 SYGVNS. CDR3 sequence reads: CASGLAGGQETQYF. The DNA for the CDR3 is TGTGCCAGCGGACTAGCGGGGGGCCAAGAGACCCAGTACTTC.

This chain uses TRBV19 with TRBJ1-2, with D uncertain. Between the trimmed V and J ends, which lost 3 bases and 5 bases, there was a span of 7 bases. Germline V gene sequence: CDR1 LNHDA, CDR2 SQIVND (reference sequence). The CDR3 contains 12 residues. The CDR3: CASSMEPYGYTF. For the CDR3, the DNA is TGTGCCAGTAGTATGGAGCCATATGGCTACACCTTC.

This CDR3 is CASSLVYEQYF. In DNA, the CDR3 is TGTGCCAGCAGCTTAGTCTACGAGCAGTACTTC. The rearrangement uses TRBV11-2 and TRBJ2-7; D not certain. This CDR3 spans 11 amino acids. Trimming removed 1 base at V and 3 bases at J, with 1 base between. Germline values: CDR1 SGHAT, CDR2 FQNNGV.

The chain employs TRBV7-2 and TRBJ2-7; 9 nucleotides align to TRBD2. There are 14 residues in the CDR3. Trimming removed 5 bases from V and 3 bases from J; junction bases left unmatched: 5. Germline V gene lookup returns CDR1 SGHTA and CDR2 FQGNSA. CDR3: CASSLSGGYYEQYF. The CDR3 coding sequence is TGTGCCAGCAGCCTAAGCGGGGGGTACTACGAGCAGTACTTC. Variable domain in full (rest from reference TRBV7-2 and TRBJ2-7): GAGVSQSPSNKVTEKGKDVELRCDPISGHTALYWYRQSLGQGLEFLIYFQGNSAPDKSGLPSDRFSAERTGGSVSTLTIQRTQQEDSAVYLCASSLSGGYYEQYFGPGTRLTVT.

The chain recombines TRBV5-1 with TRBJ1-2, with D perhaps TRBD1 (5 bases). Trimming took 4 bases from V and 8 from J, leaving 12 bases between them. This CDR3 is built from 12 residues. Germline CDR1 reads SGHRS; CDR2 reads YFSETQ. The CDR3 coding sequence is TGCGCCAGCAGCCAGGAAGGGGTGGGCTACACCTTC. Protein product: CASSQEGVGYTF. The variable domain in full, with the rest retrieved from reference TRBV5-1 and TRBJ1-2, is KAGVTQTPRYLIKTRGQQVTLSCSPISGHRSVSWYQQTPGQGLQFLFEYFSETQRNKGNFPGRFSGRQFSNSRSEMNVSTLELGDSALYLCASSQEGVGYTFGSGTRLTVV.

This clone was recorded only once. V and J are TRBV5-1 and TRBJ1-1; 9 positions agree with TRBD1. There are 15 residues in the CDR3. CDR1 is SGHRS, CDR2 YFSETQ, per germline. V gave up 4 bases and J gave up 4 bases; unmatched junction bases: 8. The CDR3, as DNA: TGCGCCAGCAGCCCGGGACAGGGAATATCCACTGAAGCTTTCTTT. Amino acids: CASSPGQGISTEAFF.

The V call is TRBV7-7, the J call TRBJ1-4, with TRBD1 as a possible D gene (5 bases). This CDR3 has 15 residues. Per germline, CDR1 SSHAT and CDR2 FNYEAQ (reference sequence). V was trimmed by 1 base and J by 5 bases, leaving 11 bases between them. The CDR3 loop is CASSLGQGRNEKLFF. The CDR3 nucleotides are TGTGCCAGCAGCTTAGGGCAGGGAAGAAATGAAAAACTGTTTTTT.

The rearrangement joins TRBV13 to TRBJ2-7; no clear D gene. V dropped 7 bases and J dropped 3 bases, with 16 bases sitting between them. CDR3 length: 14 residues. Germline V gives CDR1 PRHDT, CDR2 FYEKMQ (reference sequence). CDR3 in amino acids: CASTSRSSFYEQYF. CDR3 bases: TGTGCCAGCACCTCGAGGAGTTCTTTCTACGAGCAGTACTTC.

The J gene is TRBJ2-2, the V gene TRBV7-9, with D perhaps TRBD1 or TRBD2 (5 bases each). The CDR3 runs to 15 residues. Germline assignment: CDR1 SEHNR and CDR2 FQNEAQ (reference sequence). Trimming cost V 5 bases and J 6 bases, with 16 bases left between them. The CDR3 sequence: CASSPRLGVPGELFF. DNA for the CDR3: TGTGCCAGCAGCCCTCGACTGGGGGTGCCCGGGGAGCTGTTTTTT.

CDR3 amino acids: CASSLYREPPLHF. The CDR3 DNA sequence: TGTGCCAGCAGCTTGTACAGGGAGCCACCCCTCCACTTT. This chain joins TRBV5-5 and TRBJ1-6; tentatively, D is TRBD1 (6 bases). Germline loops: CDR1 SGHKS, CDR2 YYEKEE (reference sequence). V dropped 1 base and J dropped 11 bases, with 10 bases sitting between them. The CDR3 contains 13 residues. The complete variable domain, with remaining parts taken from reference TRBV5-5 and TRBJ1-6, reads DAGVTQSPTHLIKTRGQQVTLRCSPISGHKSVSWYQQVLGQGPQFIFQYYEKEERGRGNFPDRFSARQFPNYSSELNVNALLLGDSALYLCASSLYREPPLHFGNGTRLTVT.